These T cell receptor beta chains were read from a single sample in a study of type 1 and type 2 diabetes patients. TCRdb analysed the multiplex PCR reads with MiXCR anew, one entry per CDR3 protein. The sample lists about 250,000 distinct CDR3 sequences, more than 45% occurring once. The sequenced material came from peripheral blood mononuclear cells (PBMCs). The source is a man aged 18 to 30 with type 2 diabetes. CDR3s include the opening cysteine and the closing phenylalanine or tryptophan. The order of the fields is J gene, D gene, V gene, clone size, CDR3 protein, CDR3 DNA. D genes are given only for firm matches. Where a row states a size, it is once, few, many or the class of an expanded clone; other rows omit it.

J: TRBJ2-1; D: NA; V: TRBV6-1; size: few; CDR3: CASSEVTGEGYEQFF; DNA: TGTGCCAGCAGTGAAGTGACTGGTGAGGGCTATGAGCAGTTCTTC
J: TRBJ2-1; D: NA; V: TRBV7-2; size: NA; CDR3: CASSAGPDLNEQFF; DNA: TGTGCCAGCAGCGCCGGACCTGACCTCAATGAGCAGTTCTTC
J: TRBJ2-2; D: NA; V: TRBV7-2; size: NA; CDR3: CASSFRTENTGELLF; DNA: TGTGCCAGCAGCTTTAGGACGGAGAACACCGGGGAGCTGCTTTTT
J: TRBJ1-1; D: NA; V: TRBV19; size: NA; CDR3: CATILGPLNMNTEAFF; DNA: TGTGCCACCATCCTAGGGCCTCTCAACATGAACACTGAAGCTTTCTTT
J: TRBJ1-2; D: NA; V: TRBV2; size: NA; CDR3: CASSYARDSYGYTF; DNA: TGTGCCAGCAGTTACGCGAGAGACAGCTATGGCTACACCTTC
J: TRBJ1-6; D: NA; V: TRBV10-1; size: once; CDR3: CASSQGEGRGLAPLHF; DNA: TGCGCCAGCAGCCAAGGGGAAGGGCGCGGTCTTGCACCCCTCCACTTT
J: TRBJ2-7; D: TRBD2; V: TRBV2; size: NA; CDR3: CASSEGAGGLAYEQYF; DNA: TGTGCCAGCAGTGAAGGTGCGGGAGGGCTCGCCTACGAGCAGTACTTC
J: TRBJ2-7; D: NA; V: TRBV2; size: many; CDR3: CASSEPREAFYEQYF; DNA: TGTGCCAGCAGTGAGCCAAGGGAGGCCTTCTACGAGCAGTACTTC
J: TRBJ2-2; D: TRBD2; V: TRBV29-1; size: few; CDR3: CSVLPGGSFVGELFF; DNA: TGCAGCGTCCTACCGGGGGGGAGTTTCGTCGGGGAGCTGTTTTTT
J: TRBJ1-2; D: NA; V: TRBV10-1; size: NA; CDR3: CASSEGVGEGLGYTF; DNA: TGTGCCAGCAGTGAAGGAGTGGGTGAGGGGCTTGGCTACACCTTC
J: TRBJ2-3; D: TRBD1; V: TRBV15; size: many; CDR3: CATSVRTGDPDTQYF; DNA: TGTGCCACCAGCGTCCGGACAGGGGACCCAGATACGCAGTATTTT
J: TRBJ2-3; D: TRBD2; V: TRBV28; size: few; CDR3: CASKPAGGTDTQYF; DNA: TGTGCCAGCAAACCAGCGGGAGGCACAGATACGCAGTATTTT
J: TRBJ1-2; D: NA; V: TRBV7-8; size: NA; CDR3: CASSPNPSTGMPPSALHFSGYTF; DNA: TGTGCCAGCAGCCCAAACCCATCGACTGGGATGCCTCCATCTGCCCTCCATTTCTCTGGCTACACCTTC
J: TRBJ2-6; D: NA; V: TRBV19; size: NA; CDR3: CASQRGGASGANVLTF; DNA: TGTGCCAGTCAAAGGGGGGGGGCCTCTGGGGCCAACGTCCTGACTTTC
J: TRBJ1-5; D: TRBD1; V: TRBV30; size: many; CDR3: CAWSEGTGVQPQHF; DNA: TGTGCCTGGAGTGAGGGGACAGGGGTACAGCCCCAGCATTTT
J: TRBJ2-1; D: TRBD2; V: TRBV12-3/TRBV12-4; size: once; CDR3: CASSHSGSYNEQFF; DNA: TGTGCCAGCAGTCATAGCGGGAGTTACAATGAGCAGTTCTTC
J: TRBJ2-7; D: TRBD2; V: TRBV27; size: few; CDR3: CASSTSGSLYEQYF; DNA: TGTGCCAGCAGTACTAGCGGGAGTCTCTACGAGCAGTACTTC
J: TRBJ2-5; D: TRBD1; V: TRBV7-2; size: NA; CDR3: CASSLDREASAPVGYF; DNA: TGTGCCAGCAGCTTGGACAGGGAAGCGTCAGCACCGGTAGGGTACTTC
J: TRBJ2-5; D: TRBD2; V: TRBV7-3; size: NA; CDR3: CASGVAGGFETQYF; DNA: TGTGCCAGCGGGGTAGCGGGGGGTTTTGAGACCCAGTACTTC
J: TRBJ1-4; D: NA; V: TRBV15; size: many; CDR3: CATSARVTGEKLFF; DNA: TGTGCCACCAGCGCTAGGGTTACTGGGGAAAAACTGTTTTTT
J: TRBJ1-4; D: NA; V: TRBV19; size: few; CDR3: CATTDGGGALNEKLFF; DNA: TGTGCCACCACGGACGGGGGCGGCGCCCTTAATGAAAAACTGTTTTTT
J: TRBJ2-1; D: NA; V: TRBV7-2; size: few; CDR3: CASSLLGGSYNEQFF; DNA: TGTGCCAGCAGCTTACTAGGGGGTTCCTACAATGAGCAGTTCTTC
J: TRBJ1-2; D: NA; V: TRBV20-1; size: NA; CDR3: CSASGLTEDYGYTF; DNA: TGCAGTGCTTCTGGACTGACGGAAGACTATGGCTACACCTTC
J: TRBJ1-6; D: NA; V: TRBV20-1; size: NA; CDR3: CSARDAGSANSPLHF; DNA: TGCAGTGCTAGAGATGCTGGATCTGCTAATTCACCCCTCCACTTT
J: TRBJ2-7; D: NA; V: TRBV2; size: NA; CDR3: CASSVSAGAYEQYF; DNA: TGTGCCAGCAGCGTTAGTGCTGGGGCCTACGAGCAGTACTTC
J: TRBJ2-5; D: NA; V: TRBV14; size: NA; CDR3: CASSGTGKETQYF; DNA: TGTGCCAGCAGTGGGACTGGAAAAGAGACCCAGTACTTC
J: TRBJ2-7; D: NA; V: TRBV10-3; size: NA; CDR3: CAISDSGGPYEQYF; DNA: TGTGCCATCAGTGATAGCGGAGGCCCCTACGAGCAGTACTTC
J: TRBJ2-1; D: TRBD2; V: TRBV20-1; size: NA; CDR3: CSAHKGTSMHEQFF; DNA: TGCAGTGCTCACAAAGGGACTAGTATGCATGAGCAGTTCTTC
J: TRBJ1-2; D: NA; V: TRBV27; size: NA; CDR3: CASSSNTGKYGYTF; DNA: TGTGCCAGCAGTTCGAATACAGGGAAGTATGGCTACACCTTC
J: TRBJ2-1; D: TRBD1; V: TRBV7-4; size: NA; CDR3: CASSFPNRPGQVFNEQFF; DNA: TGTGCCAGCAGCTTTCCAAACCGTCCGGGACAGGTATTCAATGAGCAGTTCTTC
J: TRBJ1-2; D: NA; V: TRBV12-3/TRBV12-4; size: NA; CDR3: CASSLAGTTNYGYTF; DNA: TGTGCCAGCAGCCTTGCCGGGACGACCAACTATGGCTACACCTTC
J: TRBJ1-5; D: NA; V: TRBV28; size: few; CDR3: CASSFRYNQPQHF; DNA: TGTGCCAGCAGTTTTCGGTACAATCAGCCCCAGCATTTT
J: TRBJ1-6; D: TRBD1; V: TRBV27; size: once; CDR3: CASSSDGTGYSPLHF; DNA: TGTGCCAGCAGTTCGGACGGGACAGGGTATTCACCCCTCCACTTT
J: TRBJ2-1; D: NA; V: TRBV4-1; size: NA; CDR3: CASSQYGAGYNEQFF; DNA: TGCGCCAGCAGCCAATACGGGGCTGGCTACAATGAGCAGTTCTTC
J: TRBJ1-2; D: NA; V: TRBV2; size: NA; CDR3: CVSSRSGLTKGYTF; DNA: TGTGTCAGCAGCCGTTCAGGTTTAACGAAGGGCTACACCTTC
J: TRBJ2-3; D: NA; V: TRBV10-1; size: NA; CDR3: CASSGERDRDTQYF; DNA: TGCGCCAGCAGTGGGGAGAGAGATAGAGATACGCAGTATTTT
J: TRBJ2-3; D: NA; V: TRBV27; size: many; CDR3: CASSLGVKPSTDTQYF; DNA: TGTGCCAGCAGTTTAGGAGTTAAACCTAGCACAGATACGCAGTATTTT
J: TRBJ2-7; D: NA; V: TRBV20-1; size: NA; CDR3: CSARHRAIYEQYF; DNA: TGCAGTGCTAGACACAGGGCTATCTACGAGCAGTACTTC
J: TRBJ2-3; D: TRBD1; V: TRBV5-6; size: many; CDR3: CASSHAATGNTDTQYF; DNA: TGTGCCAGCAGCCACGCTGCGACAGGGAACACAGATACGCAGTATTTT
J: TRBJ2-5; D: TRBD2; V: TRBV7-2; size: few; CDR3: CASSLDSGDQETQYF; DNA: TGTGCCAGCAGCTTAGACAGCGGGGACCAAGAGACCCAGTACTTC
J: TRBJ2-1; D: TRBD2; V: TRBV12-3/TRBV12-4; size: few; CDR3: CASSATSGSYVSYNEQFF; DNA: TGTGCCAGCAGTGCGACTAGCGGGAGCTATGTTTCCTACAATGAGCAGTTCTTC
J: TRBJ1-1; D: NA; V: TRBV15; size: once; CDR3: CATSMGGDTEAFF; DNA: TGTGCCACCAGCATGGGCGGAGACACTGAAGCTTTCTTT
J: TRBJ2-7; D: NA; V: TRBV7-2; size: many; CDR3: CASSLFAGESYEQYF; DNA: TGTGCCAGCAGCTTATTCGCAGGGGAAAGCTACGAGCAGTACTTC
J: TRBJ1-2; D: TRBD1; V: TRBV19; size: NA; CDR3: CASSIEWTGGYGYTF; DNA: TGTGCCAGTAGTATTGAATGGACAGGCGGCTATGGCTACACCTTC
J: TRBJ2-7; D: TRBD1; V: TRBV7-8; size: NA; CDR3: CASTSGQGREQYF; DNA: TGTGCCAGCACCAGCGGACAGGGCAGGGAGCAGTACTTC
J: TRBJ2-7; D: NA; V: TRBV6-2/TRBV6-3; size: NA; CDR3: CATSRNSYEQYF; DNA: TGTGCCACCTCGCGTAACTCCTACGAGCAGTACTTC
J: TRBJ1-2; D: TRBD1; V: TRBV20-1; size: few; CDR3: CSANSPGQGAGRGYGYTF; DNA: TGCAGTGCTAACAGCCCGGGACAGGGGGCTGGAAGGGGCTATGGCTACACCTTC
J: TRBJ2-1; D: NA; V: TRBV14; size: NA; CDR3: CASSGNSEQFF; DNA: TGTGCCAGCAGCGGGAACAGTGAGCAGTTCTTC
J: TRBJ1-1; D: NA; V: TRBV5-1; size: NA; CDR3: CASSSETGNLHTEAFF; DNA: TGCGCCAGCAGCTCCGAGACAGGAAATTTGCACACTGAAGCTTTCTTT
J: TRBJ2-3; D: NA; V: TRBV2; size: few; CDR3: CASSEEYSTDTQYF; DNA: TGTGCCAGCAGTGAAGAGTATAGCACAGATACGCAGTATTTT
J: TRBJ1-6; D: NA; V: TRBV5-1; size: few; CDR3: CASSLQDSPLHF; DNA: TGTGCCAGCAGCTTACAGGATTCACCCCTCCACTTT
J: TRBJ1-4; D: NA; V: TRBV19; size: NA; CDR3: CASSLGTVNEKLFF; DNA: TGTGCCAGCAGCTTGGGTACAGTAAATGAAAAACTGTTTTTT
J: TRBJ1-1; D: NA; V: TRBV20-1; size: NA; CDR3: CSGRDGAEAFF; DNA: TGCAGTGGGAGGGATGGAGCTGAAGCTTTCTTT
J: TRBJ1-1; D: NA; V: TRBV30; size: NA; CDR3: CASFEGAEAFF; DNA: TGTGCCAGTTTTGAGGGCGCTGAAGCTTTCTTT
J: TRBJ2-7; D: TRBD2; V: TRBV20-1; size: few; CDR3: CSASPLAGGEQYF; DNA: TGCAGTGCTAGCCCCCTAGCGGGAGGGGAGCAGTACTTC
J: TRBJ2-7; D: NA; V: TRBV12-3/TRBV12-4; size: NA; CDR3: CASSLSPRVWEQYF; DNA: TGTGCCAGCAGTTTAAGCCCACGTGTGTGGGAGCAGTACTTC
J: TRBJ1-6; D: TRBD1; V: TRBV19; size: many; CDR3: CASSIGTGDSPLHF; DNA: TGTGCCAGTAGTATAGGGACAGGGGATTCACCCCTCCACTTT
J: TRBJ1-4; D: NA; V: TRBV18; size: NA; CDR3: CASSRQGFSTNEKLFF; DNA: TGTGCCAGCTCACGGCAGGGTTTCAGCACTAATGAAAAACTGTTTTTT
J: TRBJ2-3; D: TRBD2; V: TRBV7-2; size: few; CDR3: CASSLLTSGSTDTQYF; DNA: TGTGCCAGCAGCCTTCTCACTAGCGGTAGCACAGATACGCAGTATTTT
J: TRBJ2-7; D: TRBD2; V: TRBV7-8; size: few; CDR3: CASSLTSGRAGEQYF; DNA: TGTGCCAGCAGCCTAACTAGCGGGAGGGCGGGGGAGCAGTACTTC